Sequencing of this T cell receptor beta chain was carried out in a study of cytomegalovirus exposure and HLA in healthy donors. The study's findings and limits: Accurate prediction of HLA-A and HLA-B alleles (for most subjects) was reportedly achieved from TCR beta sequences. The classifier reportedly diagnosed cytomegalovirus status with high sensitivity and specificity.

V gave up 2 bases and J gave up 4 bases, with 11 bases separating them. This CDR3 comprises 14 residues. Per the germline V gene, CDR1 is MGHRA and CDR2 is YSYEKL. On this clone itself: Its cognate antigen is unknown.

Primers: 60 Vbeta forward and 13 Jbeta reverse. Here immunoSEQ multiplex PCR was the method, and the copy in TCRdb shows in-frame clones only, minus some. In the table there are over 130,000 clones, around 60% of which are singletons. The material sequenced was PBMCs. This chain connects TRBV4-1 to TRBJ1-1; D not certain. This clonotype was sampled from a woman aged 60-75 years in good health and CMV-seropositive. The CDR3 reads CASSQSQASTEAFF. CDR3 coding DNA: TGCGCCAGCAGCCAAAGCCAGGCCAGCACTGAAGCTTTCTTT.